The rows below give T cell receptor beta chains drawn from one sample of a study of T cell repertoires in cytomegalovirus infection. TCRdb analysed the reads with MiXCR anew, one entry per CDR3 protein. The sample lists over 250,000 distinct CDR3 sequences; about 26% were seen once. The sequencing input was PBMCs. The receptors derive from a human donor in good health (CMV status not recorded). Some clones in this sample may be carry-over from other donors' samples. CDR3s include the opening cysteine and the closing phenylalanine or tryptophan. Each record gives: clone size, D gene, J gene, V gene, CDR3 protein, CDR3 DNA. A D gene is named only where the DNA matches it firmly. Some rows mark clone size as missing; the rest say once, few, many or name a class of expanded clone.

-	-	TRBJ2-7	TRBV19	CASSIGGRGYEQYF	TGTGCCAGTAGTATAGGCGGCAGGGGCTACGAGCAGTACTTC
-	-	TRBJ2-1	TRBV7-9	CASSLMQGDEQFF	TGTGCCAGCAGCTTAATGCAGGGAGATGAGCAGTTCTTC
-	-	TRBJ2-1	TRBV7-2	CASRSGAVGINEQFF	TGTGCCAGCAGATCCGGGGCTGTCGGGATCAATGAGCAGTTCTTC
many	TRBD1	TRBJ1-2	TRBV12-3/TRBV12-4	CASSPQQGSYGYTF	TGTGCCAGCAGTCCCCAACAGGGGAGTTATGGCTACACCTTC
-	TRBD1	TRBJ2-7	TRBV29-1	CSILGTGYEQYF	TGCAGCATCCTCGGGACAGGTTACGAGCAGTACTTC
-	-	TRBJ2-4	TRBV2	CASSARSSGGLQNIQYF	TGTGCCAGCAGTGCTAGGTCCTCCGGGGGATTGCAAAACATTCAGTACTTC
many	TRBD1	TRBJ1-6	TRBV7-9	CASSPTGADSPLHF	TGTGCCAGCAGCCCCACAGGGGCGGATTCACCCCTCCACTTT
-	TRBD1	TRBJ1-6	TRBV20-1	CSARDPRTGISYNSPLHF	TGCAGTGCTAGAGACCCTCGGACAGGGATTTCCTATAATTCACCCCTCCACTTT
-	-	TRBJ1-4	TRBV6-5	CASSYWCRSSRGEKLFF	TGTGCCAGCAGTTACTGGTGTCGGAGCAGTAGGGGTGAAAAACTGTTTTTT
-	TRBD1	TRBJ1-5	TRBV28	CASSSPTGNNQPQHF	TGTGCCAGCAGTTCCCCGACAGGGAACAATCAGCCCCAGCATTTT
many	-	TRBJ2-3	TRBV6-2/TRBV6-3	CASSYSVGTQITYTQYF	TGTGCCAGCAGTTACTCCGTCGGGACTCAGATCACATATACGCAGTATTTT
many	TRBD2	TRBJ2-1	TRBV7-9	CASSRRGGSRSYNEQFF	TGTGCCAGCAGCCGAAGGGGCGGGAGCCGCTCCTACAATGAGCAGTTCTTC
-	TRBD2	TRBJ2-3	TRBV28	CASSSHRGGRTDTQYF	TGTGCCAGCAGTTCTCACCGGGGGGGCCGCACAGATACGCAGTATTTT
many	TRBD2	TRBJ2-1	TRBV7-8	CASIIRPLAGGYNEQFF	TGTGCCAGCATCATCCGTCCACTAGCGGGAGGGTACAATGAGCAGTTCTTC
few	-	TRBJ2-7	TRBV28	CASNLSGLDYEQYF	TGTGCCAGCAATCTTAGTGGGTTAGACTACGAGCAGTACTTC
few	-	TRBJ1-1	TRBV18	CASSPVRGLNTEAFF	TGTGCCAGCTCACCGGTACGGGGTTTGAACACTGAAGCTTTCTTT
many	-	TRBJ2-3	TRBV7-2	CASSPSRNTQYF	TGTGCCAGCAGCCCTAGCAGAAATACGCAGTATTTT
-	-	TRBJ1-2	TRBV2	CASSEVRGYTF	TGTGCCAGCAGTGAAGTGCGTGGCTACACCTTC
-	-	TRBJ1-2	TRBV6-5	CASSGGVVDGYTF	TGTGCCAGCAGCGGGGGGGTTGTTGATGGCTACACCTTC
few	-	TRBJ2-2	TRBV19	CASSIRLGGLNTGELFF	TGTGCCAGTAGTATTAGGCTCGGCGGATTGAACACCGGGGAGCTGTTTTTT
-	-	TRBJ2-3	TRBV28	CASVGGTADTDTQYF	TGTGCCAGCGTGGGCGGTACAGCCGACACAGATACGCAGTATTTT
few	-	TRBJ2-7	TRBV7-6	CASSLAGQFGVLQYF	TGTGCCAGCAGCTTAGCAGGACAGTTCGGGGTTCTGCAGTACTTC
many	-	TRBJ1-3	TRBV7-6	CASSQAVGALGNTIYF	TGTGCCAGCAGCCAAGCGGTGGGGGCGTTGGGAAACACCATATATTTT
many	-	TRBJ2-1	TRBV7-2	CASSLAGYEQFF	TGTGCCAGCAGCTTAGCTGGCTATGAGCAGTTCTTC
many	-	TRBJ1-4	TRBV11-2	CASSPGSTNEKLFF	TGTGCCAGCAGCCCTGGATCAACTAATGAAAAACTGTTTTTT
many	-	TRBJ2-7	TRBV7-2	CASSSRLGEYEQYF	TGTGCCAGCAGCTCAAGACTAGGCGAATACGAGCAGTACTTC
-	-	TRBJ1-2	TRBV2	CASSVSYYGYTF	TGTGCCAGCAGTGTTTCTTACTATGGCTACACCTTC
few	-	TRBJ2-7	TRBV7-9	CASSLALTDLYEQYF	TGTGCCAGCAGCTTAGCACTAACGGATCTATACGAGCAGTACTTC
-	-	TRBJ2-7	TRBV12-3/TRBV12-4	CASSRQIGTYEQYF	TGTGCCAGCAGTCGACAGATTGGAACCTACGAGCAGTACTTC
few	-	TRBJ1-2	TRBV28	CASSLSANYGYTF	TGTGCCAGCAGTTTATCGGCTAACTATGGCTACACCTTC
-	-	TRBJ2-1	TRBV7-2	CASSSWEPPYNEQFF	TGTGCCAGCAGCTCGTGGGAGCCTCCCTACAATGAGCAGTTCTTC
few	TRBD1	TRBJ2-2	TRBV7-9	CASSLPRQGRITGELFF	TGTGCCAGCAGCTTACCCAGACAGGGGCGAATCACCGGGGAGCTGTTTTTT
-	-	TRBJ1-5	TRBV7-2	CASSSGQFNQPQHF	TGTGCCAGCAGCTCCGGACAGTTCAATCAGCCCCAGCATTTT
few	-	TRBJ1-6	TRBV20-1	CSAHSTGWSWGVGNSPLHF	TGCAGTGCCCACAGCACAGGGTGGTCATGGGGGGTCGGCAATTCACCCCTCCACTTT
few	-	TRBJ1-1	TRBV20-1	CSARRGYAEAFF	TGCAGTGCTAGGCGGGGGTACGCTGAAGCTTTCTTT
-	-	TRBJ1-5	TRBV23-1	CASSQRGQPQHF	TGCGCCAGCAGTCAAAGGGGTCAGCCCCAGCATTTT
few	TRBD2	TRBJ2-3	TRBV11-2	CASSSGLGGTQYF	TGTGCCAGCAGCAGCGGACTAGGCGGTACGCAGTATTTT
many	-	TRBJ2-5	TRBV7-8	CASSYSSRGQETQYF	TGTGCCAGCAGCTATAGCAGCCGGGGGCAAGAGACCCAGTACTTC
many	-	TRBJ2-3	TRBV7-8	CASSFGGWDTQYF	TGTGCCAGCAGCTTCGGGGGATGGGATACGCAGTATTTT
-	-	TRBJ1-5	TRBV15	CATSRDNRGNQPQHF	TGTGCCACCAGCAGAGATAACCGGGGCAACCAGCCCCAGCATTTT
-	-	TRBJ1-1	TRBV7-2	CASSLAIDRNTEAFF	TGTGCCAGCAGCTTAGCAATCGACCGGAACACTGAAGCTTTCTTT
many	TRBD1	TRBJ2-5	TRBV18	CASSRGPETQYF	TGTGCCAGCTCGAGGGGGCCGGAGACCCAGTACTTC
few	-	TRBJ1-2	TRBV7-2	CASTLTGTGYTF	TGTGCCAGCACGCTAACAGGGACCGGCTACACCTTC
-	-	TRBJ1-4	TRBV7-9	CASSLGGTTNEKLFF	TGTGCCAGCAGCTTAGGAGGGACTACTAATGAAAAACTGTTTTTT
-	-	TRBJ2-3	TRBV7-9	CASSLGSLGGDITDTQYF	TGTGCCAGCAGCCTGGGTTCGTTGGGGGGGGACATCACAGATACGCAGTATTTT
few	TRBD1	TRBJ2-7	TRBV12-3/TRBV12-4	CASREGQLYEQYF	TGTGCCAGCAGAGAGGGACAGTTGTACGAGCAGTACTTC
many	TRBD2	TRBJ2-2	TRBV6-6	CASSYPGTSGTRGSGELFF	TGTGCCAGCAGTTACCCTGGGACTAGCGGGACAAGGGGAAGCGGGGAGCTGTTTTTT
many	-	TRBJ2-7	TRBV6-2/TRBV6-3	CASSPQAYEQYF	TGTGCCAGCAGTCCACAGGCCTACGAGCAGTACTTC
few	-	TRBJ1-1	TRBV10-1	CASSEAGLAFF	TGCGCCAGCAGTGAGGCAGGGCTCGCTTTCTTT
-	TRBD2	TRBJ2-3	TRBV7-4	CASSFGSSGRPSTDTQYF	TGTGCCAGCAGCTTTGGATCTAGCGGGAGGCCCAGCACAGATACGCAGTATTTT
once	TRBD2	TRBJ2-5	TRBV20-1	CSAVTSGEQETQYF	TGCAGTGCAGTGACTAGCGGGGAGCAAGAGACCCAGTACTTC
many	-	TRBJ1-1	TRBV11-2	CASSLDLGTEAFF	TGTGCCAGCAGCTTAGATCTAGGCACTGAAGCTTTCTTT
-	-	TRBJ2-2	TRBV15	CATSRGGVTGELFF	TGTGCCACCAGCAGAGGCGGGGTCACCGGGGAGCTGTTTTTT